These T cell receptor beta chains were read from a single sample in a study of OX40 agonist ivuxolimab in advanced cancers. Assay: immunoSEQ multiplex PCR; the TCRdb copy retains only in-frame clones and omits some. Counted here are 75,000 to 100,000 clones, about four fifths occurring once; the ten biggest clones make up roughly 5%. The source material was CD4+ or CD8+ T cells sorted from blood, sampled in a trial of the OX40 agonist ivuxolimab. These receptors all stem from an adult with an advanced solid tumor such as melanoma, head and neck, liver or kidney cancer. CDR3s include the opening cysteine and the closing phenylalanine or tryptophan. The order of the fields is clone size, D gene, V gene, J gene, CDR3 protein, CDR3 DNA. The D gene is left open where the match is weak. The size field is filled for only some rows; it gives once, few, many or a size class.

abundance: NA; d_gene: TRBD2; v_gene: TRBV5-6; j_gene: TRBJ2-6; CDR3aa: CASSLAGGFSGANVLTF; CDR3nt: TGTGCCAGCAGCTTGGCGGGAGGTTTCTCTGGGGCCAACGTCCTGACTTTC
abundance: NA; d_gene: NA; v_gene: TRBV18; j_gene: TRBJ2-7; CDR3aa: CASSPSQVSYEQYF; CDR3nt: TGTGCCAGCTCACCAAGCCAGGTCTCCTACGAGCAGTACTTC
abundance: NA; d_gene: NA; v_gene: TRBV2; j_gene: TRBJ1-2; CDR3aa: CATRDNIYGYTF; CDR3nt: TGTGCCACAAGGGACAACATTTATGGCTACACCTTC
abundance: NA; d_gene: TRBD1; v_gene: TRBV11-2; j_gene: TRBJ1-5; CDR3aa: CASSADRGLNQPQHF; CDR3nt: TGTGCCAGCAGCGCCGACAGGGGGCTTAATCAGCCCCAGCATTTT
abundance: NA; d_gene: TRBD1; v_gene: TRBV6-6; j_gene: TRBJ1-2; CDR3aa: CASSSDRAYYGYTF; CDR3nt: TGTGCCAGCAGCTCGGACAGGGCGTACTATGGCTACACCTTC
abundance: NA; d_gene: TRBD2; v_gene: TRBV10-3; j_gene: TRBJ2-3; CDR3aa: CAISEKGAGGGTDTQYF; CDR3nt: TGTGCCATCAGTGAGAAGGGAGCGGGGGGGGGAACAGATACGCAGTATTTT
abundance: once; d_gene: NA; v_gene: TRBV27; j_gene: TRBJ2-3; CDR3aa: CASSLWGILTDTQYF; CDR3nt: TGTGCCAGCAGTTTATGGGGGATCCTAACAGATACGCAGTATTTT
abundance: NA; d_gene: NA; v_gene: TRBV21-1; j_gene: TRBJ1-2; CDR3aa: CASTYNGDRGGYTF; CDR3nt: TGTGCCAGCACCTACAACGGGGATAGGGGCGGCTACACCTTC
abundance: NA; d_gene: TRBD1; v_gene: TRBV9; j_gene: TRBJ1-3; CDR3aa: CASSVEGQGRNTIYF; CDR3nt: TGTGCCAGCAGCGTAGAGGGACAGGGAAGAAACACCATATATTTT
abundance: NA; d_gene: TRBD1; v_gene: TRBV4-2; j_gene: TRBJ2-7; CDR3aa: CASSQATTGVGSYEQYF; CDR3nt: TGTGCCAGCAGCCAGGCTACCACAGGGGTCGGGTCCTACGAGCAGTACTTC
abundance: NA; d_gene: NA; v_gene: TRBV7-2; j_gene: TRBJ1-2; CDR3aa: CASSYEGYGYTF; CDR3nt: TGTGCCAGCAGCTACGAGGGGTATGGCTACACCTTC
abundance: once; d_gene: NA; v_gene: TRBV7-3; j_gene: TRBJ1-1; CDR3aa: CASRQFGFGNTEAFF; CDR3nt: TGTGCCAGCAGACAGTTTGGATTTGGGAACACTGAAGCTTTCTTT
abundance: NA; d_gene: TRBD2; v_gene: TRBV5-4; j_gene: TRBJ2-1; CDR3aa: CASSSSGYNEQFF; CDR3nt: TGTGCCAGCAGCAGTAGCGGGTACAATGAGCAGTTCTTC
abundance: NA; d_gene: TRBD1; v_gene: TRBV4-2; j_gene: TRBJ2-7; CDR3aa: CASSRYSGQGVDEQYF; CDR3nt: TGTGCCAGCAGCCGTTACTCGGGACAGGGGGTCGACGAGCAGTACTTC
abundance: few; d_gene: NA; v_gene: TRBV6-6; j_gene: TRBJ1-2; CDR3aa: CASSRDGNYGYTF; CDR3nt: TGTGCCAGCAGCCGGGACGGAAACTATGGCTACACCTTC
abundance: NA; d_gene: NA; v_gene: TRBV18; j_gene: TRBJ2-5; CDR3aa: CASSPLGSTQETQYF; CDR3nt: TGTGCCAGCTCACCACTGGGCAGCACCCAAGAGACCCAGTACTTC
abundance: NA; d_gene: NA; v_gene: TRBV4-3; j_gene: TRBJ2-2; CDR3aa: CASSHRTGTSPGELFF; CDR3nt: TGCGCCAGCAGCCATCGCACCGGGACCAGCCCCGGGGAGCTGTTTTTT
abundance: NA; d_gene: TRBD2; v_gene: TRBV7-9; j_gene: TRBJ2-3; CDR3aa: CASSPSGGETDTQYF; CDR3nt: TGTGCCAGCAGCCCTAGCGGGGGCGAGACAGATACGCAGTATTTT
abundance: NA; d_gene: TRBD2; v_gene: TRBV7-9; j_gene: TRBJ2-1; CDR3aa: CATTPSGDYNEQFF; CDR3nt: TGTGCCACCACCCCTAGCGGAGACTACAATGAGCAGTTCTTC
abundance: NA; d_gene: TRBD1; v_gene: TRBV6-6; j_gene: TRBJ2-3; CDR3aa: CASRNRGTDTQYF; CDR3nt: TGTGCCAGCAGAAACAGGGGTACAGATACGCAGTATTTT
abundance: NA; d_gene: NA; v_gene: TRBV29-1; j_gene: TRBJ2-7; CDR3aa: CSVESSYEQYF; CDR3nt: TGCAGCGTTGAGTCCAGCTACGAGCAGTACTTC
abundance: NA; d_gene: NA; v_gene: TRBV11-3; j_gene: TRBJ2-2; CDR3aa: CASSLRMSSLNTGELFF; CDR3nt: TGTGCCAGCAGCTTAAGGATGTCCAGTTTGAACACCGGGGAGCTGTTTTTT
abundance: NA; d_gene: NA; v_gene: TRBV4-2; j_gene: TRBJ1-4; CDR3aa: CASSQEGSTNEKLFF; CDR3nt: TGTGCCAGCAGCCAAGAGGGGTCAACTAATGAAAAACTGTTTTTT
abundance: once; d_gene: TRBD2; v_gene: TRBV19; j_gene: TRBJ2-7; CDR3aa: CASSTGLAGVEQYF; CDR3nt: TGTGCCAGTAGTACAGGACTAGCGGGAGTCGAGCAGTACTTC
abundance: NA; d_gene: NA; v_gene: TRBV19; j_gene: TRBJ2-7; CDR3aa: CASSPRASYEQYF; CDR3nt: TGTGCCAGTAGTCCCCGGGCGTCCTACGAGCAGTACTTC
abundance: few; d_gene: TRBD1; v_gene: TRBV28; j_gene: TRBJ2-2; CDR3aa: CASSLFPGQGGTGELFF; CDR3nt: TGTGCCAGCAGTTTGTTCCCGGGACAGGGGGGCACCGGGGAGCTGTTTTTT
abundance: few; d_gene: NA; v_gene: TRBV25-1; j_gene: TRBJ1-1; CDR3aa: CASSGRPQNTEAFF; CDR3nt: TGTGCCAGCAGTGGGAGACCTCAAAACACTGAAGCTTTCTTT
abundance: NA; d_gene: TRBD1; v_gene: TRBV7-9; j_gene: TRBJ2-3; CDR3aa: CASSHHGQGARGDTQYF; CDR3nt: TGTGCCAGCAGCCACCATGGACAGGGGGCGCGAGGAGATACGCAGTATTTT
abundance: few; d_gene: NA; v_gene: TRBV6-1; j_gene: TRBJ1-5; CDR3aa: CASSEQGPLPQHF; CDR3nt: TGTGCCAGCAGTGAGCAAGGCCCGCTGCCCCAGCATTTT
abundance: few; d_gene: NA; v_gene: TRBV5-5; j_gene: TRBJ1-5; CDR3aa: CASSLRAVRDQPQHF; CDR3nt: TGTGCCAGCAGCTTGAGGGCGGTGCGGGATCAGCCCCAGCATTTT
abundance: NA; d_gene: NA; v_gene: TRBV18; j_gene: TRBJ1-2; CDR3aa: CASSPSGSEGYTF; CDR3nt: TGTGCCAGCTCACCGTCGGGGTCGGAAGGCTACACCTTC
abundance: NA; d_gene: TRBD2; v_gene: TRBV19; j_gene: TRBJ2-3; CDR3aa: CASSITSGRKTDTQYF; CDR3nt: TGTGCCAGTAGTATAACTAGCGGGAGGAAGACAGATACGCAGTATTTT
abundance: NA; d_gene: NA; v_gene: TRBV9; j_gene: TRBJ2-3; CDR3aa: CASSVDGGTTDTQYF; CDR3nt: TGTGCCAGCAGCGTAGACGGCGGCACCACAGATACGCAGTATTTT
abundance: NA; d_gene: TRBD1; v_gene: TRBV25-1; j_gene: TRBJ1-2; CDR3aa: CASSEVGDRGYGYTF; CDR3nt: TGTGCCAGCAGTGAAGTGGGAGACAGGGGCTATGGCTACACCTTC
abundance: NA; d_gene: NA; v_gene: TRBV27; j_gene: TRBJ2-7; CDR3aa: CASMRLSSYEQYF; CDR3nt: TGTGCCAGCATGCGGTTGAGTTCCTACGAGCAGTACTTC
abundance: NA; d_gene: NA; v_gene: TRBV5-5; j_gene: TRBJ2-7; CDR3aa: CASSTTGSYEQYF; CDR3nt: TGTGCCAGCAGCACGACGGGCTCCTACGAGCAGTACTTC
abundance: once; d_gene: NA; v_gene: TRBV6-5; j_gene: TRBJ2-2; CDR3aa: CASRYRVPGELFF; CDR3nt: TGTGCCAGCAGGTACAGGGTCCCCGGGGAGCTGTTTTTT
abundance: once; d_gene: NA; v_gene: TRBV4-2; j_gene: TRBJ2-7; CDR3aa: CASSPDLLYEQYF; CDR3nt: TGTGCCAGCAGCCCGGACCTACTCTACGAGCAGTACTTC
abundance: NA; d_gene: TRBD1; v_gene: TRBV19; j_gene: TRBJ1-2; CDR3aa: CASIPRDRGPYGYTF; CDR3nt: TGTGCCAGTATCCCCCGGGACAGGGGCCCCTATGGCTACACCTTC
abundance: NA; d_gene: TRBD1; v_gene: TRBV5-1; j_gene: TRBJ2-5; CDR3aa: CASSGQGAVETQYF; CDR3nt: TGCGCCAGCAGCGGACAGGGGGCAGTGGAGACCCAGTACTTC
abundance: NA; d_gene: TRBD1; v_gene: TRBV4-1; j_gene: TRBJ1-6; CDR3aa: CASSHPGQGTSSYNSPLHF; CDR3nt: TGCGCCAGCAGCCACCCGGGACAGGGTACGAGCTCCTATAATTCACCCCTCCACTTT
abundance: NA; d_gene: NA; v_gene: TRBV18; j_gene: TRBJ1-2; CDR3aa: CASSPPGQVAGGYTF; CDR3nt: TGTGCCAGCTCACCACCGGGACAAGTGGCCGGTGGCTACACCTTC
abundance: NA; d_gene: TRBD1; v_gene: TRBV29-1; j_gene: TRBJ2-1; CDR3aa: CSVEQQGVPSIF; CDR3nt: TGCAGCGTTGAACAACAGGGGGTGCCTTCAATCTTC
abundance: NA; d_gene: NA; v_gene: TRBV7-3; j_gene: TRBJ2-7; CDR3aa: CASSLVPAGYEQYF; CDR3nt: TGTGCCAGCAGCTTAGTTCCAGCCGGCTACGAGCAGTACTTC
abundance: NA; d_gene: NA; v_gene: TRBV12-5; j_gene: TRBJ1-5; CDR3aa: CASGLEIGGSQPQHF; CDR3nt: TGTGCTAGTGGTTTGGAGATAGGGGGTAGTCAGCCCCAGCATTTT
abundance: NA; d_gene: NA; v_gene: TRBV5-8; j_gene: TRBJ2-7; CDR3aa: CASPDGSSYEQYF; CDR3nt: TGTGCCAGCCCAGACGGAAGCTCCTACGAGCAGTACTTC
abundance: NA; d_gene: NA; v_gene: TRBV27; j_gene: TRBJ1-2; CDR3aa: CASSSLPESTINYGYTF; CDR3nt: TGTGCCAGCAGTTCCCTCCCCGAGAGCACTATTAACTATGGCTACACCTTC
abundance: NA; d_gene: NA; v_gene: TRBV18; j_gene: TRBJ1-1; CDR3aa: CASSSGLGGTEAFF; CDR3nt: TGTGCCAGCTCGTCCGGACTCGGGGGGACTGAAGCTTTCTTT
abundance: NA; d_gene: NA; v_gene: TRBV23-1; j_gene: TRBJ1-5; CDR3aa: CASKPRLLLSNQPQHF; CDR3nt: TGCGCCAGCAAACCTCGTCTTTTACTTAGCAATCAGCCCCAGCATTTT
abundance: NA; d_gene: NA; v_gene: TRBV30; j_gene: TRBJ1-3; CDR3aa: CAWRGDRGVNTIYF; CDR3nt: TGTGCCTGGAGAGGGGACCGCGGGGTAAACACCATATATTTT
abundance: NA; d_gene: TRBD1; v_gene: TRBV4-1; j_gene: TRBJ1-2; CDR3aa: CASSTGTETNYGYTF; CDR3nt: TGCGCCAGCAGCACGGGGACAGAGACTAACTATGGCTACACCTTC
abundance: NA; d_gene: NA; v_gene: TRBV15; j_gene: TRBJ1-3; CDR3aa: CATSRDGRAVGNTIYF; CDR3nt: TGTGCCACCAGCAGAGATGGCAGGGCAGTTGGAAACACCATATATTTT
abundance: NA; d_gene: TRBD1; v_gene: TRBV6-1; j_gene: TRBJ1-2; CDR3aa: CASSEIEGQVHGYTF; CDR3nt: TGTGCCAGCAGTGAAATCGAAGGACAGGTTCATGGCTACACCTTC
abundance: once; d_gene: TRBD1; v_gene: TRBV5-1; j_gene: TRBJ1-3; CDR3aa: CASSSPGQGGNTIYF; CDR3nt: TGCGCCAGCAGCTCACCGGGACAGGGGGGAAACACCATATATTTT
abundance: NA; d_gene: TRBD1; v_gene: TRBV15; j_gene: TRBJ1-2; CDR3aa: CATSRTRQGADYGYTF; CDR3nt: TGTGCCACCAGCAGAACTCGACAGGGCGCGGACTATGGCTACACCTTC
abundance: NA; d_gene: TRBD2; v_gene: TRBV7-9; j_gene: TRBJ2-7; CDR3aa: CASSPPAGLAGYYEQYF; CDR3nt: TGTGCCAGCAGCCCCCCCGCGGGGCTAGCGGGGTACTACGAGCAGTACTTC
abundance: NA; d_gene: TRBD2; v_gene: TRBV7-2; j_gene: TRBJ2-7; CDR3aa: CASSSGLAFAEQYF; CDR3nt: TGTGCCAGCAGCTCGGGACTAGCGTTCGCCGAGCAGTACTTC
abundance: few; d_gene: NA; v_gene: TRBV25-1; j_gene: TRBJ1-5; CDR3aa: CASSNQPQHF; CDR3nt: TGTGCCAGCAGTAATCAGCCCCAGCATTTT
abundance: NA; d_gene: TRBD1; v_gene: TRBV19; j_gene: TRBJ1-4; CDR3aa: CASSSTGANEKLFF; CDR3nt: TGTGCCAGTAGTAGCACAGGGGCTAATGAAAAACTGTTTTTT